The 4 T cell receptor beta chains reported below all come from one sample, sequenced in a study of T cell repertoires in cytomegalovirus infection. One entry per CDR3 protein results from TCRdb running MiXCR on the reads. Of 250,000 to 300,000 distinct CDR3 sequences in the sample, roughly 24% were seen once. The source material was PBMCs. These receptors originate from a human donor in good health (CMV status not recorded). Some clones in this sample may be carry-over from other donors' samples.

This clonotype showed up just a few times. The CDR3 sequence: CASSRKIGQETQYF. The DNA of the CDR3 is TGTGCCAGCAGCCGAAAGATCGGGCAAGAGACCCAGTACTTC. The J gene is TRBJ2-5, the V gene TRBV11-2; D is undetermined. Germline V gene data show CDR1 as SGHAT and CDR2 as FQNNGV. The V and J ends lost 5 bases and 2 bases respectively, with 12 bases between them. The CDR3 is 14 amino acids. Combining the CDR3 with reference TRBV11-2 and TRBJ2-5 gives the whole variable domain EAGVAQSPRYKIIEKRQSVAFWCNPISGHATLYWYQQILGQGPKLLIQFQNNGVVDDSQLPKDRFSAERLKGVDSTLKIQPAKLEDSAVYLCASSRKIGQETQYFGPGTRLLVL.

This clonotype was observed many times. The chain has TRBV12-3 or TRBV12-4 and TRBJ2-5; 7 positions match TRBD2. Germline trimming cut 3 bases from V and 5 bases from J; bases unmatched to any gene: 12. This CDR3 contains 16 residues. This CDR3 reads CASSFGGSTSDETQYF. CDR3 coding DNA: TGTGCCAGCAGTTTCGGCGGGAGCACGTCGGACGAGACCCAGTACTTC.

This clonotype occurred a few times. This chain joins TRBV7-2 and TRBJ1-6, with D maybe TRBD1 (5 bases). Trimming took 2 bases from V and 1 from J, leaving 9 bases between them. The V gene's germline CDR1 is SGHTA and CDR2 FQGNSA. This CDR3 region has 16 residues. The CDR3 nucleotides are TGTGCCAGCAGCTTACAGGGAACATCCTATAATTCACCCCTCCACTTT. Protein: CASSLQGTSYNSPLHF.

The V gene is TRBV7-9, the J gene TRBJ2-5; no firm D call. CDR3 size: 13 residues. Germline V gene sequence: CDR1 SEHNR, CDR2 FQNEAQ (reference sequence). Trimming took 3 bases from V and 5 from J, leaving 10 bases between them. CDR3 in DNA: TGTGCCAGCAGCTTTGCCGGGCGGGAGACCCAGTACTTC. It specifies CASSFAGRETQYF.